These T cell receptor beta chains were read from a single sample in a study of cytomegalovirus exposure and HLA in healthy donors. Sequencing used immunoSEQ multiplex PCR; TCRdb keeps in-frame clones, though not all of them. Listed are fewer than 75,000 clones; about 16% falls within the top ten. The sequenced sample was PBMCs. These TCRs come from a boy aged 5-17 years in good health and CMV-seronegative. Both conserved end residues are part of each CDR3. Each record gives: CDR3 length, V gene, D gene, J gene, CDR3 DNA, CDR3 protein. A D gene is named only where the DNA matches it firmly.

CDR3 length: 16; V gene: TRBV5-6; D gene: TRBD1; J gene: TRBJ1-1; CDR3 DNA: TGTGCCAGCAGTTTGAAAGGGCCAGGGGGAAACACTGAAGCTTTCTTT; CDR3 protein: CASSLKGPGGNTEAFF
CDR3 length: 14; V gene: TRBV18; D gene: TRBD1; J gene: TRBJ2-5; CDR3 DNA: TGTGCCAGCCACCGGGGTGACAGGGTGGAGACCCAGTACTTC; CDR3 protein: CASHRGDRVETQYF
CDR3 length: 16; V gene: TRBV4-1; D gene: TRBD1; J gene: TRBJ1-5; CDR3 DNA: TGCGCCAGCAGCCCAGAGGTCGGGACAGGGGGTCGGCCCCAGCATTTT; CDR3 protein: CASSPEVGTGGRPQHF
CDR3 length: 15; V gene: TRBV7-2; D gene: TRBD1; J gene: TRBJ1-1; CDR3 DNA: TGTGCCAGCAGCTTAGAGCACAGGGGGCGCACTGAAGCTTTCTTT; CDR3 protein: CASSLEHRGRTEAFF
CDR3 length: 15; V gene: TRBV5-1; D gene: TRBD1; J gene: TRBJ1-1; CDR3 DNA: TGCGCCAGCAGCCAGGGACAGCGCCAAGGAACTGAAGCTTTCTTT; CDR3 protein: CASSQGQRQGTEAFF
CDR3 length: 15; V gene: TRBV4-3; D gene: TRBD1; J gene: TRBJ2-7; CDR3 DNA: TGCGCCAGCAGCCAAGTCACAGGGGCCCCGAGCGAGCAGTACTTC; CDR3 protein: CASSQVTGAPSEQYF
CDR3 length: 17; V gene: TRBV5-1; D gene: TRBD1; J gene: TRBJ1-1; CDR3 DNA: TGCGCCAGCAGCCCTGGGGACAGGGGGCGCTTGAGTGGTGAAGCTTTCTTT; CDR3 protein: CASSPGDRGRLSGEAFF
CDR3 length: 15; V gene: TRBV5-1; D gene: NA; J gene: TRBJ2-7; CDR3 DNA: TGCGCCAGCAGCTTGGGAGGGATCAACACCTACGAGCAGTACTTC; CDR3 protein: CASSLGGINTYEQYF
CDR3 length: 19; V gene: TRBV4-2; D gene: TRBD1; J gene: TRBJ1-5; CDR3 DNA: TGTGCCAGCAGCGGATGGACAGGGGGCATGGGCGATAGCAATCAGCCCCAGCATTTT; CDR3 protein: CASSGWTGGMGDSNQPQHF
CDR3 length: 16; V gene: TRBV23-1; D gene: TRBD1; J gene: TRBJ2-5; CDR3 DNA: TGCGCCAGCAGTCAAATCCCCGGGACAGGTCAAGAGACCCAGTACTTC; CDR3 protein: CASSQIPGTGQETQYF
CDR3 length: 14; V gene: TRBV5-1; D gene: TRBD2; J gene: TRBJ2-2; CDR3 DNA: TGCGCCAGCAGGGGGACTAGTCATCCCGGGGAGCTGTTTTTT; CDR3 protein: CASRGTSHPGELFF
CDR3 length: 14; V gene: TRBV29-1; D gene: TRBD2; J gene: TRBJ2-5; CDR3 DNA: TGCAGCGCCGCGAAGCGGGAGGGCTGGGAGACCCAGTACTTC; CDR3 protein: CSAAKREGWETQYF
CDR3 length: 13; V gene: TRBV5-8; D gene: NA; J gene: TRBJ2-7; CDR3 DNA: TGTGCCAGCAGCTTGGGACAGGCCCGCCAGCAGTACTTC; CDR3 protein: CASSLGQARQQYF
CDR3 length: 15; V gene: TRBV5-1; D gene: NA; J gene: TRBJ1-2; CDR3 DNA: TGCGCCAGCACTTTACAGGGAAGGCTTGGCGATGGCTACACCTTC; CDR3 protein: CASTLQGRLGDGYTF
CDR3 length: 13; V gene: TRBV6-1; D gene: NA; J gene: TRBJ2-7; CDR3 DNA: TGTGCCAGCAGTGGGGCCAGTCCCTACGAGCAGTACTTC; CDR3 protein: CASSGASPYEQYF
CDR3 length: 12; V gene: TRBV15; D gene: NA; J gene: TRBJ2-7; CDR3 DNA: TGTGCCACCAGCAGCCTGGGCTCCGAGCAGTACTTC; CDR3 protein: CATSSLGSEQYF
CDR3 length: 16; V gene: TRBV5-4; D gene: NA; J gene: TRBJ2-7; CDR3 DNA: TGTGCCAGCAGCACGAACAGGGTATCTGGCTCCTACGAGCAGTACTTC; CDR3 protein: CASSTNRVSGSYEQYF
CDR3 length: 15; V gene: TRBV6-5; D gene: TRBD1; J gene: TRBJ1-5; CDR3 DNA: TGTGCCAGCAGTTACTCTGGGACAGTCAATCAGCCCCAGCATTTT; CDR3 protein: CASSYSGTVNQPQHF
CDR3 length: 15; V gene: TRBV18; D gene: TRBD1; J gene: TRBJ2-2; CDR3 DNA: TGTGCCAGCTCACCAAGTCAGGGGGCTAACGGGGAGCTGTTTTTT; CDR3 protein: CASSPSQGANGELFF
CDR3 length: 17; V gene: TRBV27; D gene: NA; J gene: TRBJ2-1; CDR3 DNA: TGTGCCAGCAGTGACAGGGTAGTAGCGGCGCAACACAATGAGCAGTTCTTC; CDR3 protein: CASSDRVVAAQHNEQFF
CDR3 length: 14; V gene: TRBV6-4; D gene: TRBD2; J gene: TRBJ2-2; CDR3 DNA: TGTGCCAGCAGTGACGGGAGGGACACCGGGGAGCTGTTTTTT; CDR3 protein: CASSDGRDTGELFF
CDR3 length: 17; V gene: TRBV27; D gene: NA; J gene: TRBJ1-3; CDR3 DNA: TGTGCCAGCGGGCCCCAAAGGTCCGAAAGCTCTGGAAACACCATATATTTT; CDR3 protein: CASGPQRSESSGNTIYF
CDR3 length: 16; V gene: TRBV5-8; D gene: NA; J gene: TRBJ2-1; CDR3 DNA: TGTGCCAGCAGCCGGGATAGCGGACGCTCCTACAATGAGCAGTTCTTC; CDR3 protein: CASSRDSGRSYNEQFF
CDR3 length: 15; V gene: TRBV7-3; D gene: NA; J gene: TRBJ2-3; CDR3 DNA: TGTGCCAGCAGCTTACGCGGGTCTGGCACAGATACGCAGTATTTT; CDR3 protein: CASSLRGSGTDTQYF
CDR3 length: 15; V gene: TRBV5-7; D gene: NA; J gene: TRBJ2-7; CDR3 DNA: TGTGCCAGCAGCTTGGGTAAGCAAAGCTCCTACGAGCAGTACTTC; CDR3 protein: CASSLGKQSSYEQYF
CDR3 length: 15; V gene: TRBV7-7; D gene: TRBD2; J gene: TRBJ2-7; CDR3 DNA: TGTGCCAGCAGCTTTGGTCCGGGACTAGCGGGAGAACAGTACTTC; CDR3 protein: CASSFGPGLAGEQYF
CDR3 length: 15; V gene: TRBV11-2; D gene: NA; J gene: TRBJ2-7; CDR3 DNA: TGTGCCAGCAGCCCGTCAATGACCGAGGGCTACGAGCAGTACTTC; CDR3 protein: CASSPSMTEGYEQYF
CDR3 length: 16; V gene: TRBV7-9; D gene: TRBD2; J gene: TRBJ2-7; CDR3 DNA: TGTGCCAGCAGCCCCTCCATCGCTAGCGGGAACTACGAGCAGTACTTC; CDR3 protein: CASSPSIASGNYEQYF
CDR3 length: 16; V gene: TRBV6-6; D gene: NA; J gene: TRBJ2-3; CDR3 DNA: TGTGCCAGCAGTCCCGGTGGGGGGGCGAGGGCAGATACGCAGTATTTT; CDR3 protein: CASSPGGGARADTQYF
CDR3 length: 15; V gene: TRBV11-1; D gene: NA; J gene: TRBJ2-7; CDR3 DNA: TGTGCCAGCAGCTTAGAGGAGGGATGGTCCTACGAGCAGTACTTC; CDR3 protein: CASSLEEGWSYEQYF
CDR3 length: 14; V gene: TRBV4-1; D gene: NA; J gene: TRBJ1-4; CDR3 DNA: TGCGCCAGCAGCCAACAGGGGTATGGGGAAAAACTGTTTTTT; CDR3 protein: CASSQQGYGEKLFF
CDR3 length: 16; V gene: TRBV4-1; D gene: TRBD1; J gene: TRBJ1-1; CDR3 DNA: TGCGCCAGCAGCCAAGAATTTCCAGGGGGCTTCACTGAAGCTTTCTTT; CDR3 protein: CASSQEFPGGFTEAFF
CDR3 length: 11; V gene: TRBV10-2; D gene: NA; J gene: TRBJ2-7; CDR3 DNA: TGCGCCAGCAGGGCTTTCGACGAGCAGTACTTC; CDR3 protein: CASRAFDEQYF